This section outlines one T cell receptor beta chain sequence together with its context. Its matching antigen is unknown. Sequenced by immunoSEQ multiplex PCR; TCRdb stores in-frame clones only, minus some. The sample holds more than 20,000 clones, 88% seen once. This entry belongs to a study of T cells in localized non-small cell lung cancer. Study-wide results and caveats: Uninvolved adjacent lung had higher T cell clonality than tumor and all other tissues. Within adjacent lung there appeared a median approximately 60 of the top 100 tumor clones. Patients showing higher blood T cell density tended to see longer overall survival.

Germline V CDR1 and CDR2: MNHEY, SMNVEV (reference sequence). The CDR3 has 12 residues. V was clipped by 5 bases and J by 8 bases, with 13 bases between them. The V and J genes are TRBV27 and TRBJ2-7, with unresolved D. This sequence originates from a man aged 35-69 years with stage II lung adenocarcinoma. Sequences were derived from PBMCs, sampled before any cancer treatment. Here the CDR3 reads CASSPSGVQQYF. In nucleotides, the CDR3 is TGTGCCAGCAGTCCCAGTGGTGTTCAGCAGTACTTC.